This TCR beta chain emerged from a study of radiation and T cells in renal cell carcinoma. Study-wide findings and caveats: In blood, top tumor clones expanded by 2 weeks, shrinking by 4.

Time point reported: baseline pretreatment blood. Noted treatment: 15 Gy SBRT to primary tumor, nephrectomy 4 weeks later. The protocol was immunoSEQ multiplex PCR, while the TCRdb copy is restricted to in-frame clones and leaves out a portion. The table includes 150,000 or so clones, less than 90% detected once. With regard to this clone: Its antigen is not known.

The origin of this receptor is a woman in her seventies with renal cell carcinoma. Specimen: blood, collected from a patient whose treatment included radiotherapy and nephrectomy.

In nucleotides, the CDR3 is TGTGCCAGCAGCTTGCGGGGGGTAATCCATGAGCAGTTCTTC. As protein: CASSLRGVIHEQFF. The rearrangement uses TRBV13 and TRBJ2-1; TRBD2 aligns across 8 bases. V shed 3 bases and J 8 bases; nucleotides not matched to a gene: 6. From germline, CDR1 is PRHDT and CDR2 FYEKMQ (reference sequence). CDR3 size: 14 residues.